The sample holds a few counts of the clone carrying this TCR beta chain. TCRdb reprocessed the RT-PCR reads via MiXCR and lists one record per CDR3 protein. This sample has 70,000 to 75,000 distinct CDR3 sequences, with more than 20% found just once. Per the germline V gene, CDR1 is SGDLS and CDR2 is YYNGEE. The V end was cut by 1 base, the J end by 5 bases, with 13 bases between. CDR3 length equals 16 residues. The data were obtained in a study of patients and donors after allogeneic stem cell transplantation. The clonotype was recovered from a human donor who was either an allogeneic HSCT recipient or a stem cell or donor lymphocyte infusion donor (not recorded which). It is not recorded whose cells these are; they may come from a transplant donor. The chain links TRBV9 to TRBJ1-6; D not certain. The material sequenced was blood, either unsorted or a sorted T cell fraction (not recorded which). The CDR3 is CASSVRGGPDNSPLHF. CDR3 nucleotide sequence: TGTGCCAGCAGCGTACGGGGAGGGCCCGATAATTCACCCCTCCACTTT.